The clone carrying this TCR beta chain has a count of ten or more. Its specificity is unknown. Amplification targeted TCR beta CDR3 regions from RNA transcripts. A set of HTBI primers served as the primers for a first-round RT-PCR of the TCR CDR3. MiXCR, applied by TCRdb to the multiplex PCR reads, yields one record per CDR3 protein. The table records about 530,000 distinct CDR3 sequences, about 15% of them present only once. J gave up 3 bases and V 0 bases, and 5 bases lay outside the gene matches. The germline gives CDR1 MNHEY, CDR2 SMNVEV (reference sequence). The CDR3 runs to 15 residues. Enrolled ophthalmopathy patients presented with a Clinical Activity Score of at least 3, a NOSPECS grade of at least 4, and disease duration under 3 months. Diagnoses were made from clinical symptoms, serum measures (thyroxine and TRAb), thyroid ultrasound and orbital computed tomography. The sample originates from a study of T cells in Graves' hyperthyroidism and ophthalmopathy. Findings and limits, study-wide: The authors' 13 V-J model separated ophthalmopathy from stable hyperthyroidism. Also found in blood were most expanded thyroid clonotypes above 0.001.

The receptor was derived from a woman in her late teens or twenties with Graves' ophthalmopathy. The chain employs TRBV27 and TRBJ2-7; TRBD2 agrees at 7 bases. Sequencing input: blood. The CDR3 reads CASSLSGRGDYEQYF. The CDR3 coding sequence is TGTGCCAGCAGTTTATCGGGCCGGGGGGACTACGAGCAGTACTTC.